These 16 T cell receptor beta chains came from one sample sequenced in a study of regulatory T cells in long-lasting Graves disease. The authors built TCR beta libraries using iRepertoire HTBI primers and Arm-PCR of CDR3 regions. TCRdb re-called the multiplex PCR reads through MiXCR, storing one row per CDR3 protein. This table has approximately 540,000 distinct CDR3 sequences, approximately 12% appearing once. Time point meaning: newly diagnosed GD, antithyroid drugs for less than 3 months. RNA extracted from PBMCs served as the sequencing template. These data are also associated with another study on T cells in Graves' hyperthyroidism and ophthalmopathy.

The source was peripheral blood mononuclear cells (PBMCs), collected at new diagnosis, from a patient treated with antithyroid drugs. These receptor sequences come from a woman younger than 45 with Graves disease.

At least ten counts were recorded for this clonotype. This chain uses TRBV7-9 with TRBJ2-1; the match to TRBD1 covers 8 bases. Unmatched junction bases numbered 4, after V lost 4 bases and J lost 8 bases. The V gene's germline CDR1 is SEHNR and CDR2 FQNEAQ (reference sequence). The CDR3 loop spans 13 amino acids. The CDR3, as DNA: TGTGCCAGCAGCTCACAGGGGGTCGATGAGCAGTTCTTC. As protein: CASSSQGVDEQFF.

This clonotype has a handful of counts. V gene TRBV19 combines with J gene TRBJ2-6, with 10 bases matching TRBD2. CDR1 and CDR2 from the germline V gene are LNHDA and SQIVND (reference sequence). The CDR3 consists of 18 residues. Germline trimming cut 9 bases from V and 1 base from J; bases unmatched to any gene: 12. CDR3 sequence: CASHIWGAGGSGANVLTF. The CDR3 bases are TGTGCCAGCCACATCTGGGGAGCGGGAGGGTCTGGGGCCAACGTCCTGACTTTC.

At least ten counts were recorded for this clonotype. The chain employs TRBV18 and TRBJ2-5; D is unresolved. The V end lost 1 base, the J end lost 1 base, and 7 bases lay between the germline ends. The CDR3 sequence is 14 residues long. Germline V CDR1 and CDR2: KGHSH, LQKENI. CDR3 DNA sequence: TGTGCCAGCTCACCACAGGGCGGCCAAGAGACCCAGTACTTC. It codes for CASSPQGGQETQYF.

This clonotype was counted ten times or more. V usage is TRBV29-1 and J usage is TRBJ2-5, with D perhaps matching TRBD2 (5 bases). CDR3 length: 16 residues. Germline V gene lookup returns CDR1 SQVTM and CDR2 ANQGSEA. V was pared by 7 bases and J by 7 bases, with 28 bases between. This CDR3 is CSATLSRVANLGTQYF. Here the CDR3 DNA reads TGCAGCGCGACACTATCGCGGGTGGCTAATCTGGGGACCCAGTACTTC.

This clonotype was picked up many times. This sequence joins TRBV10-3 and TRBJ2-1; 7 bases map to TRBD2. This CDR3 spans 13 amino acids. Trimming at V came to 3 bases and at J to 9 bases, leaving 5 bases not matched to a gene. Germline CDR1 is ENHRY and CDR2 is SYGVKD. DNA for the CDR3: TGTGCCATCAGTGACGGCGGGAGCGTTGAGCAGTTCTTC. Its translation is CAISDGGSVEQFF.

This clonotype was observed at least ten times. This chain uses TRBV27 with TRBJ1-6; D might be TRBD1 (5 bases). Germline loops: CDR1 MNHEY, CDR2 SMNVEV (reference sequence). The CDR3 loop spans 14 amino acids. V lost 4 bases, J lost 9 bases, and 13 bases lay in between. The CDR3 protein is CASSWGGVGSPLHF. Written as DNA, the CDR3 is TGTGCCAGCAGTTGGGGGGGTGTGGGTTCACCCCTCCACTTT.

The CDR3 coding sequence is TGCGCCAGCAGCTTACAGGGCCCGAACACCGGGGAGCTGTTTTTT. Residues: CASSLQGPNTGELFF. This chain joins TRBV5-1 and TRBJ2-2, with TRBD1 as a possible D gene (6 bases). Germline V gene data show CDR1 as SGHRS and CDR2 as YFSETQ. Trimming took 2 bases from V and 0 from J, leaving 8 bases between them. CDR3 length: 15 amino acids. Supplemented by reference TRBV5-1 and TRBJ2-2, the full variable domain reads KAGVTQTPRYLIKTRGQQVTLSCSPISGHRSVSWYQQTPGQGLQFLFEYFSETQRNKGNFPGRFSGRQFSNSRSEMNVSTLELGDSALYLCASSLQGPNTGELFFGEGSRLTVL.

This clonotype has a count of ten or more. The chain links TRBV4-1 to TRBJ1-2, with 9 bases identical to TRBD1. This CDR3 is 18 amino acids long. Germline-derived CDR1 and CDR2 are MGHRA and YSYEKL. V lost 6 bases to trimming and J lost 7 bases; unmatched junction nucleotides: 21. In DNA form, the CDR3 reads TGCGCCAGCAGTCGCGGAAAACAGCCGGGACAGGGTAATGCTGGCTACACCTTC. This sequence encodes CASSRGKQPGQGNAGYTF.

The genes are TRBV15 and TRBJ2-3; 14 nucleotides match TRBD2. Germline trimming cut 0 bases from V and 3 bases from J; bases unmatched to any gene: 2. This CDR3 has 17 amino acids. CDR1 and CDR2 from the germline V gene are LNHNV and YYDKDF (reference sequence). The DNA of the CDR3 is TGTGCCACCAGCAGAGAGACTAGCGGGAGGGGGACAGATACGCAGTATTTT. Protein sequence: CATSRETSGRGTDTQYF.

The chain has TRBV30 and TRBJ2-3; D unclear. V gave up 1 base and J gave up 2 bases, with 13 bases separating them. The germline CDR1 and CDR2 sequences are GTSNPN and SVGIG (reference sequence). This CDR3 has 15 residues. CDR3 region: CAWSDPARNTDTQYF. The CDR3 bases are TGTGCCTGGAGTGATCCAGCCCGGAACACAGATACGCAGTATTTT.

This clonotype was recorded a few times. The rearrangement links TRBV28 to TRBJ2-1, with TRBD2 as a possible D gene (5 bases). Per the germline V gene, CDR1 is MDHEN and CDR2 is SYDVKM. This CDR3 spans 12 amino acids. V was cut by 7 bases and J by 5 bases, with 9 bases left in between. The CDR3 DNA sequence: TGTGCCAGCATGACTACCGACAATGAGCAGTTCTTC. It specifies CASMTTDNEQFF.

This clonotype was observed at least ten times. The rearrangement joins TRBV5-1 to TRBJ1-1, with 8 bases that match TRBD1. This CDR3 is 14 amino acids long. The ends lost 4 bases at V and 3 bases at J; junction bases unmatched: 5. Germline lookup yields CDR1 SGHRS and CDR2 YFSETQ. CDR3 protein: CASSPDRADTEAFF. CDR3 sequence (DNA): TGCGCCAGCAGCCCGGACAGGGCCGACACTGAAGCTTTCTTT.

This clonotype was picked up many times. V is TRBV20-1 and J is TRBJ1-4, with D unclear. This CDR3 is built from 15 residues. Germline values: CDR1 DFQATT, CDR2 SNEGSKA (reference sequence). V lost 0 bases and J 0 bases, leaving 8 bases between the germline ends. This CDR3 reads CSARDGPTTNEKLFF. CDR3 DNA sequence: TGCAGTGCTAGAGATGGTCCTACAACTAATGAAAAACTGTTTTTT.

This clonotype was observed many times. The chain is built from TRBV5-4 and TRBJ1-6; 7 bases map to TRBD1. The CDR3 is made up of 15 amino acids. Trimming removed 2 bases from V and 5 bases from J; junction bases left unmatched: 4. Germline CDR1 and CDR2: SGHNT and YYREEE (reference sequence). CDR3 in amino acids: CASSLGTADNSPLHF. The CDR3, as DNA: TGTGCCAGCAGCTTAGGGACAGCAGATAATTCACCCCTCCACTTT.

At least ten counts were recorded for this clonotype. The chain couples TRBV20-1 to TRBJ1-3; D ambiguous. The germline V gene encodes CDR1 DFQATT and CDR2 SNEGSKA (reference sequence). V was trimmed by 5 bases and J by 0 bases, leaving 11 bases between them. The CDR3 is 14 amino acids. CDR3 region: CSARVRGSGNTIYF. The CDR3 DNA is TGCAGTGCTCGAGTACGGGGCTCTGGAAACACCATATATTTT.

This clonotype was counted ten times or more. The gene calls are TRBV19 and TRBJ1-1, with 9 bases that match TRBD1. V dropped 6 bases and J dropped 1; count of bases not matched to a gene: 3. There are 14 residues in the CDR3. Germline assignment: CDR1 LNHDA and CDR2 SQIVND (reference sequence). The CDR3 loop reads CASREDRGNTEAFF. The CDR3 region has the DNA TGTGCCAGTAGAGAGGACAGGGGGAACACTGAAGCTTTCTTT.